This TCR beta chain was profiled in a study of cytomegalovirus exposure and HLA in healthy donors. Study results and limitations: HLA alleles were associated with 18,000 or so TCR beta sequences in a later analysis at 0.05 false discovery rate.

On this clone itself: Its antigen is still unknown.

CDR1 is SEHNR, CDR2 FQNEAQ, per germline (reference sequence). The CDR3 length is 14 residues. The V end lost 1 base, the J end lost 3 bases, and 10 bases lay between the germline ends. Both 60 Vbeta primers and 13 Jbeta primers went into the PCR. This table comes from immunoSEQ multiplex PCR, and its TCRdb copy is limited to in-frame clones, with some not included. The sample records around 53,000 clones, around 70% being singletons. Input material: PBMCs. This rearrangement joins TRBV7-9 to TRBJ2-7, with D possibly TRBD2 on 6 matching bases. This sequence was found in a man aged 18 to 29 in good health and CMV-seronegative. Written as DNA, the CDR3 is TGTGCCAGCAGCTTAGGAGGAGGGAGCTACGAGCAGTACTTC. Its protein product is CASSLGGGSYEQYF.